The 5 T cell receptor beta chains presented below share a single source sample, sequenced in a study of blood T cell repertoires in COVID-19. Some clones are missing from TCRdb's copy, which holds only in-frame ones; the method was immunoSEQ multiplex PCR. The table lists 45,000 to 70,000 clones, around 84% of them singletons, with approximately 7% in the top ten. Sequencing was done on a sample of peripheral blood. The receptors stem from a man in his fifties or sixties with acute or convalescent COVID-19.

This clone was picked up one time. The CDR3, as DNA: TGCAGCGTTGCACTAGCGGGGGACCGCAGTTTCTTC. Protein product: CSVALAGDRSFF. The rearrangement links TRBV29-1 to TRBJ2-1, with 11 nucleotides matching TRBD2. V gave up 4 bases and J gave up 16 bases; unmatched junction bases: 9. The length of the CDR3 is 12 residues. In germline, CDR1 is SQVTM, CDR2 ANQGSEA.

This rearrangement joins TRBV5-4 to TRBJ2-1, with D tentatively TRBD2 (6 bases). Germline CDR1 reads SGHNT; CDR2 reads YYREEE (reference sequence). The CDR3 extends over 13 amino acids. V gave up 2 bases and J gave up 8 bases, with 11 bases separating them. The CDR3 coding sequence is TGTGCCAGCAGCTTCCCGGGGGACGATGAGCAGTTCTTC. Translating gives CASSFPGDDEQFF.

J is TRBJ2-7 and V is TRBV15, with 11 bases that match TRBD1. There are 16 residues in the CDR3. Losses at the gene ends were 0 bases for V and 4 bases for J; bases not matched to a gene: 5. CDR1 and CDR2 from the germline V gene are LNHNV and YYDKDF (reference sequence). The CDR3: CATSRDSGDRGYEQYF. The DNA for the CDR3 is TGTGCCACCAGCAGAGATTCTGGGGACAGGGGGTACGAGCAGTACTTC.

This sequence joins TRBV18 and TRBJ1-3, with 12 positions matching TRBD1. CDR3 size: 20 residues. Germline-derived CDR1 and CDR2 are KGHSH and LQKENI. V dropped 3 bases and J dropped 0; count of bases not matched to a gene: 12. CDR3 sequence: CASSPLKGQGARPSGNTIYF. Written as DNA, the CDR3 is TGTGCCAGCTCACCTTTGAAGGGACAGGGGGCAAGACCCTCTGGAAACACCATATATTTT.

The rearrangement joins TRBV5-1 to TRBJ2-5; TRBD2 matches at 11 bases. The CDR3 is made up of 15 amino acids. Germline CDR1 reads SGHRS; CDR2 reads YFSETQ. Trimming removed 4 bases from V and 2 bases from J; junction bases left unmatched: 4. In DNA form, the CDR3 reads TGCGCCAGCAGCCCCCGACTAGCGGGGCAAGAGACCCAGTACTTC. Amino acids: CASSPRLAGQETQYF.